This T cell receptor beta chain was found in a study of T cell repertoires in cytomegalovirus infection (dated by TCRdb to 2018 to 2020). Regarding the research as a whole: Because public TCR beta signatures pointed to carriage of CMV infection together with the matching HLA type, the HLA type of each donor mattered for the analysis.

Trimming removed 4 bases from V and 4 bases from J, leaving 11 bases between the germline ends. Its CDR3 holds 13 amino acids, cysteine through phenylalanine. Only the CDR3 DNA is retained, 39 bases long and in frame from the first base. In the germline V gene, CDR1 corresponds to SGHVT and CDR2 to SQSDAQ. Reads for this sample came from an Illumina HiSeq 1500. TCRdb reanalyzed the raw reads on its own, using fastp at Q25 for trimming and MiXCR for clone calling, and kept in-frame beta chains. Every CDR3 protein is listed once, alongside the most common genes and DNA of its rows. Recorded for this sample are 450,000 to 550,000 distinct CDR3 sequences; approximately 16% of them occurred a single time. The top ten constitute 20% to 30% of the sample. Overall study results and their limits: The ex vivo response was dominated by HLA-C-restricted CMV-specific TCR beta clonotypes, which also provided the single most frequent clonotype in two of eight donors. Cumulative frequency of public TCR beta family members discriminated carriers of CMV infection plus the relevant HLA type in this cohort and an independent approximately 370-donor cohort.

The table lists this clonotype with a count of one. What antigen it recognizes has not been identified. With a much larger clone just one base away, this may be a read error. The sequenced material came from CD8+ T cells from PBMCs. The sequence came from a human donor in good health (CMV status not recorded). Some clones in this sample may be carry-over from other donors' samples. The chain is encoded by TRBV7-4 joined to TRBJ2-7; the best D guess is TRBD2, with 5 bases matching. Here the CDR3 is given as CASSSGKNYEQYF. The base sequence is TGTGCCAGCAGCTCCGGGAAAAATTACGAGCAGTACTTC.